This TCR beta chain originates from a study of naive and memory T cell subsets. Overall study results and limits: Between naive and memory subsets, TCR abundance power law exponents differed. Over 95% of naive TCR sequences appeared only once after error correction, unlike memory subsets. Activation and differentiation may alter RNA-based TCR counts.

On this clonotype: Its antigen is as yet unknown. This could be a read error, since a much larger clone is one nucleotide away.

The beta constant-region primer was an equimolar mix of two oligonucleotides covering TRBC1 and TRBC2. Four rounds of PCR amplified the ligated cDNA using nested alpha and beta constant-region primers plus SP2. Ligation attached a single-stranded oligonucleotide with a 12-nucleotide UMI and the SP2 primer to the cDNA 3' end. TCRdb used MiXCR to reprocess the UMI-ligation and nested PCR reads, holding one entry per CDR3 protein. The table includes more than 100,000 distinct CDR3 sequences, 30% to 45% detected once. Germline CDR1 MNHNS, CDR2 SASEGT. Trimming left V 6 bases short and J 4 bases short, with 14 bases between. The CDR3 sequence is 14 residues long.

The sequence derives from a human donor in good health. This chain connects TRBV6-1 to TRBJ2-3, with D tentatively TRBD2 (6 bases). The sequencing input was central memory CD4+ T cells from blood. The CDR3 DNA reads TGTGCCAGCAGAAAGGAACCGGGAGCAGATACGCAGTATTTT. It translates to CASRKEPGADTQYF.